The rows below give T cell receptor beta chains drawn from one sample of a study of blood T cell repertoires in COVID-19. Profiled with immunoSEQ multiplex PCR; TCRdb holds only in-frame clones, not every one. The table includes 70,000 or so clones, roughly 79% detected once. The sequencing input was peripheral blood. These receptors were collected from a man between 60 and 70 years old with acute or convalescent COVID-19. Each CDR3 is given with its conserved first and last residue. D genes are given only for firm matches. The size of a clone is reported for some rows only, either as once, few or many, or as a class for expanded clones.

V gene: TRBV13
D gene: TRBD1
clone size: -
J gene: TRBJ1-3
CDR3 DNA: TGTGCCAGCAGCTTACTTGACAGGGATGGAAACACCATATATTTT
CDR3 protein: CASSLLDRDGNTIYF

V gene: TRBV28
D gene: -
clone size: -
J gene: TRBJ1-3
CDR3 DNA: TGTGCCAGCAGGAGAACAGGCAGCTCTGGAAACACCATATATTTT
CDR3 protein: CASRRTGSSGNTIYF

V gene: TRBV6-5
D gene: TRBD2
clone size: -
J gene: TRBJ2-1
CDR3 DNA: TGTGCCAGCTTTAGCGGGGGGGCCTGGGGCAATGAGCAGTTCTTC
CDR3 protein: CASFSGGAWGNEQFF

V gene: TRBV12-5
D gene: TRBD2
clone size: -
J gene: TRBJ2-5
CDR3 DNA: TGTGCTAGTGCCCCCGCCCCTCCGAGTAGCGGGGTGGCAGAGACCCAGTACTTC
CDR3 protein: CASAPAPPSSGVAETQYF

V gene: TRBV25-1
D gene: -
clone size: -
J gene: TRBJ1-4
CDR3 DNA: TGTGCCAGCAGTGAACTCAATGAAAAACTGTTTTTT
CDR3 protein: CASSELNEKLFF

V gene: TRBV27
D gene: -
clone size: -
J gene: TRBJ2-3
CDR3 DNA: TGTGCCAGCACCCCACTGGGGAGTGGCACAGATACGCAGTATTTT
CDR3 protein: CASTPLGSGTDTQYF

V gene: TRBV6-5
D gene: -
clone size: -
J gene: TRBJ1-6
CDR3 DNA: TGTGCCACTCGGGGAGGGCAGAATTCACCCCTCCACTTT
CDR3 protein: CATRGGQNSPLHF

V gene: TRBV7-9
D gene: -
clone size: -
J gene: TRBJ2-1
CDR3 DNA: TGTGCCAGCAGCCAAGAAGCGTCTGAGCAGTTCTTC
CDR3 protein: CASSQEASEQFF

V gene: TRBV11-2
D gene: -
clone size: -
J gene: TRBJ2-3
CDR3 DNA: TGTGCCAGCTTACCCCTTTGGACGGGGGATACGCAGTATTTT
CDR3 protein: CASLPLWTGDTQYF

V gene: TRBV2
D gene: TRBD1
clone size: -
J gene: TRBJ2-1
CDR3 DNA: TGTGCCAGCAGTGAAAGGGGGCATGGCTACAATGAGCAGTTCTTC
CDR3 protein: CASSERGHGYNEQFF

V gene: TRBV4-3
D gene: TRBD2
clone size: -
J gene: TRBJ2-4
CDR3 DNA: TGCGCCAGCAGCCAGGAAAAAAAGAGGACTAGCGGGCGAGCGGCCGGGTACTTC
CDR3 protein: CASSQEKKRTSGRAAGYF

V gene: TRBV5-1
D gene: TRBD1
clone size: -
J gene: TRBJ2-1
CDR3 DNA: TGCGCCAGCAGCTCGCAAAGTGGGACAGGGGGCTATGAGCAGTTCTTC
CDR3 protein: CASSSQSGTGGYEQFF

V gene: TRBV29-1
D gene: TRBD1
clone size: -
J gene: TRBJ1-6
CDR3 DNA: TGCAGCGTCCGTAGGAGGACAGGGGGCTGGGATTCACCCCTCCACTTT
CDR3 protein: CSVRRRTGGWDSPLHF

V gene: TRBV7-9
D gene: TRBD2
clone size: -
J gene: TRBJ2-3
CDR3 DNA: TGTGCCAGCAGCACGAGCGGGGGTACAGATACGCAGTATTTT
CDR3 protein: CASSTSGGTDTQYF

V gene: TRBV7-8
D gene: -
clone size: once
J gene: TRBJ1-1
CDR3 DNA: TGTGCCAGCAGCTTTACCGGGGTTCTTGAAGCTTTCTTT
CDR3 protein: CASSFTGVLEAFF

V gene: TRBV6-5
D gene: TRBD1
clone size: -
J gene: TRBJ1-1
CDR3 DNA: TGTGCCAGCAGTTACGGGACAGGAAACACTGAAGCTTTCTTT
CDR3 protein: CASSYGTGNTEAFF

V gene: TRBV19
D gene: -
clone size: few
J gene: TRBJ1-5
CDR3 DNA: TGTGCCAGTAGTACAACCTGGCTTGTTAGCAATCAGCCCCAGCATTTT
CDR3 protein: CASSTTWLVSNQPQHF

V gene: TRBV5-8
D gene: TRBD2
clone size: few
J gene: TRBJ2-2
CDR3 DNA: TGTGCCAGCAGCACCGGGACTATAAACACCGGGGAGCTGTTTTTT
CDR3 protein: CASSTGTINTGELFF

V gene: TRBV6-5
D gene: -
clone size: -
J gene: TRBJ2-7
CDR3 DNA: TGTGCCAGCAGTTCTCGGACAGTTTTCGGGTACGAGCAGTACTTC
CDR3 protein: CASSSRTVFGYEQYF

V gene: TRBV5-1
D gene: -
clone size: -
J gene: TRBJ1-2
CDR3 DNA: TGCGCCAGCAGCTTGGGTTACGGGGTTGGCTACACCTTC
CDR3 protein: CASSLGYGVGYTF

V gene: TRBV7-6
D gene: -
clone size: -
J gene: TRBJ2-7
CDR3 DNA: TGTGCCAGCAGCTTAGAAGTCGGGAGCTCCTACGAGCAGTACTTC
CDR3 protein: CASSLEVGSSYEQYF

V gene: TRBV11-2
D gene: TRBD1
clone size: -
J gene: TRBJ1-2
CDR3 DNA: TGTGCCAGCAGCTCGTATGACAGGGTCCATGGCTACACCTTC
CDR3 protein: CASSSYDRVHGYTF

V gene: TRBV18
D gene: TRBD1
clone size: -
J gene: TRBJ1-6
CDR3 DNA: TGTGCCAGCTCCCCGACAGGGTCAAGCTCCTATAATTCACCCCTCCACTTT
CDR3 protein: CASSPTGSSSYNSPLHF

V gene: TRBV4-2
D gene: -
clone size: -
J gene: TRBJ1-5
CDR3 DNA: TGTGCCAGCAGCCGACAGTGGAGAGACGGCAATCAGCCCCAGCATTTT
CDR3 protein: CASSRQWRDGNQPQHF

V gene: TRBV7-6
D gene: TRBD1
clone size: few
J gene: TRBJ1-3
CDR3 DNA: TGTGCCAGCAGCCTTCCGGGACAGGGCTCCTACTCTGGAAACACCATATATTTT
CDR3 protein: CASSLPGQGSYSGNTIYF